These 23 T cell receptor beta chains were sequenced from one sample in a study of T cells in Graves' hyperthyroidism and ophthalmopathy. Authors of the study amplified TCR beta CDR3 regions from RNA transcripts. An initial round of RT-PCR targeting the TCR CDR3 relied on the HTBI primer set. TCRdb independently ran MiXCR on the multiplex PCR reads; one entry per CDR3 protein. The table shows roughly 800,000 distinct CDR3 sequences, with 38% occurring only once. Sequencing input: blood. Receptor source: a man aged 18 to 30 with Graves' hyperthyroidism.

This clonotype came up a few times. V is TRBV19 and J is TRBJ1-3; TRBD1 might be the D (5 bases). The V end was cut by 8 bases, the J end by 2 bases, with 10 bases between. The CDR3 has 13 amino acids. The V gene's germline CDR1 is LNHDA and CDR2 SQIVND (reference sequence). Written as DNA, the CDR3 is TGTGCCAGTTCACAGGACCCTGGAAACACCATATATTTT. This sequence encodes CASSQDPGNTIYF.

The chain combines TRBV3-1 with TRBJ1-6; D unresolved. There are 13 residues in the CDR3. The V gene lost 1 base and the J gene lost 14 bases, with 12 bases spanning the gap. Germline CDR1 is LGHDT and CDR2 is YNNKEL (reference sequence). DNA of the CDR3: TGTGCCAGCAGCCAAGGGGCCCGTTCGACCCTCCACTTT. It translates to CASSQGARSTLHF.

This chain joins TRBV12-3 or TRBV12-4 and TRBJ2-5; TRBD1 matches 7 bases. V was pared by 6 bases and J by 3 bases, with 7 bases of the junction left unmatched. This CDR3 contains 14 residues. CDR3 protein: CASSRDRSKETQYF. The CDR3 nucleotides are TGTGCCAGCAGCAGGGACAGATCGAAAGAGACCCAGTACTTC.

The V call is TRBV5-6, the J call TRBJ2-5, with 11 bases matching TRBD2. The germline V gene has CDR1 SGHDT and CDR2 YYEEEE. The CDR3 consists of 15 residues. V shed 2 bases and J 5 bases; nucleotides not matched to a gene: 5. The CDR3 DNA sequence: TGTGCCAGCAGCTTTCGTAGCGGGAGGGCTGAGACCCAGTACTTC. It specifies CASSFRSGRAETQYF.

In this sample, this clonotype turned up many times. V and J are TRBV19 and TRBJ2-6, with D unclear. The germline V and J ends were trimmed by 8 bases and 0 bases, with 11 bases remaining between them. Germline loops: CDR1 LNHDA, CDR2 SQIVND (reference sequence). This CDR3 contains 15 residues. CDR3 sequence reads: CASAVASSGANVLTF. Here the CDR3 DNA reads TGTGCCAGTGCAGTGGCGAGCTCTGGGGCCAACGTCCTGACTTTC.

This CDR3 reads CASSARLAGGSYEQYF. For the CDR3, the DNA is TGTGCCAGCAGTGCGCGACTAGCGGGGGGATCCTACGAGCAGTACTTC. This chain links TRBV12-3 or TRBV12-4 with TRBJ2-7, with 13 bases identical to TRBD2. V was clipped by 5 bases and J by 1 base; unmatched bases: 5. This CDR3 has 16 amino acids.

V usage is TRBV7-9 and J usage is TRBJ2-7, with TRBD2 identical over 12 bases. CDR1 and CDR2 (germline): SEHNR, FQNEAQ (reference sequence). This CDR3 spans 16 amino acids. V lost 5 bases to trimming and J lost 0 bases; unmatched junction nucleotides: 5. CDR3 region: CASSQVTSGSSYEQYF. Written as DNA, the CDR3 is TGTGCCAGCAGCCAGGTGACTAGCGGGAGCTCCTACGAGCAGTACTTC. Looking up the rest from reference TRBV7-9 and TRBJ2-7 gives the full variable domain: DTGVSQNPRHKITKRGQNVTFRCDPISEHNRLYWYRQTLGQGPEFLTYFQNEAQLEKSRLLSDRFSAERPKGSFSTLEIQRTEQGDSAMYLCASSQVTSGSSYEQYFGPGTRLTVT.

The rearrangement joins TRBV7-6 to TRBJ2-2; 7 nucleotides agree with TRBD1. This CDR3 region has 15 residues. J gave up 1 base and V 5 bases, and 4 bases lay outside the gene matches. Germline-derived CDR1 and CDR2 are SGHVS and FNYEAQ. The CDR3 nucleotides read TGTGCCAGCAGCCAACAGGGGCGGAACACCGGGGAGCTGTTTTTT. Translating it yields CASSQQGRNTGELFF.

Details on this clonotype: Possible read error: a much larger clone is one base away. The V gene is TRBV24-1, the J gene TRBJ2-2, with D possibly being TRBD1 (6 bases). In germline, CDR1 is KGHDR, CDR2 SFDVKD. CDR3 length: 13 residues. CDR3 in amino acids: CATSDGDTGELLF. CDR3 sequence (DNA): TGTGCCACCAGTGATGGGGACACCGGGGAGCTGCTTTTT.

This clonotype occurred a few times. The rearrangement links TRBV6-6 to TRBJ1-1, with D unresolved. Germline assignment: CDR1 MNHNY and CDR2 SVGAGI (reference sequence). The CDR3 covers 13 residues. The V gene lost 9 bases and the J gene lost 2 bases, with 13 bases spanning the gap. This chain's CDR3 is CASTWAENTEAFF. CDR3 DNA sequence: TGTGCCAGTACCTGGGCAGAAAACACTGAAGCTTTCTTT.

This clonotype was observed many times. This chain joins TRBV19 and TRBJ2-2; D is perhaps TRBD2 (6 bases). V lost 5 bases to trimming and J lost 7 bases, with 11 bases between them. The CDR3 is 13 residues long. Germline V gives CDR1 LNHDA, CDR2 SQIVND (reference sequence). CDR3 sequence: CASSLTGDGELFF. In nucleotides, the CDR3 is TGTGCCAGTAGTCTTACGGGAGACGGGGAGCTGTTTTTT.

This chain links TRBV9 with TRBJ1-1; 7 bases agree with TRBD1. V shed 2 bases and J 0 bases; nucleotides not matched to a gene: 4. Germline lookup yields CDR1 SGDLS and CDR2 YYNGEE. This CDR3 contains 15 residues. DNA of the CDR3: TGTGCCAGCAGCGTGGGGGACAGCATGAACACTGAAGCTTTCTTT. This translates into CASSVGDSMNTEAFF.

This clonotype was picked up many times. The chain combines TRBV20-1 with TRBJ1-4; D is possibly TRBD1 (5 bases). The CDR3 loop spans 14 amino acids. Trimming shortened V by 0 bases and J by 4 bases, and 9 bases separated the two germline ends. In germline, CDR1 is DFQATT, CDR2 SNEGSKA (reference sequence). The CDR3 region is CSAREGGGNEKLFF. In nucleotides, the CDR3 is TGCAGTGCTAGAGAAGGCGGGGGTAATGAAAAACTGTTTTTT.

This rearrangement joins TRBV20-1 to TRBJ1-5; D call uncertain. V shed 0 bases and J shed 4 bases, with 7 bases lying between them. The CDR3 loop spans 13 amino acids. Germline CDR1 DFQATT, CDR2 SNEGSKA (reference sequence). The CDR3 spells CSARDYGNQPQHF. The CDR3 DNA reads as TGCAGTGCTAGAGATTACGGGAATCAGCCCCAGCATTTT.

The chain joins TRBV12-3 or TRBV12-4 to TRBJ1-1; D gene unclear. This CDR3 contains 13 residues. The V gene lost 8 bases and the J gene lost 0 bases, with 10 bases spanning the gap. The CDR3 DNA sequence: TGTGCCAGCGTTCTAACGGTGAACACTGAAGCTTTCTTT. Its protein product is CASVLTVNTEAFF.

The chain links TRBV24-1 to TRBJ2-7, with TRBD1 identical over 9 bases. The J segment lost 4 bases and the V segment lost 12 bases, leaving 9 bases of the junction unmatched. This CDR3 contains 13 residues. Germline V gene sequence: CDR1 KGHDR, CDR2 SFDVKD. CDR3 nucleotide sequence: TGTGCCTCCCTCAGGGACAGGGATTACGAGCAGTACTTC. This gives the protein CASLRDRDYEQYF.

This clonotype was counted a few times. The genes are TRBV5-8 and TRBJ2-7, with no clear D. This CDR3 spans 11 amino acids. Germline V gives CDR1 SGHTS, CDR2 YDEGEE. Trimming removed 1 base at V and 7 bases at J, with 6 bases between. The CDR3 here is CASSLRWEQYF. The DNA for the CDR3 is TGTGCCAGCAGCTTGAGGTGGGAGCAGTACTTC.

This clonotype occurred many times. The chain recombines TRBV19 with TRBJ1-3; D is ambiguous. CDR1 is LNHDA, CDR2 SQIVND, per germline (reference sequence). V was cut by 11 bases and J by 1 base, with 6 bases left in between. The CDR3 spans 11 residues. CDR3 protein: CAAGSGNTIYF. CDR3 nucleotide sequence: TGTGCCGCGGGGTCTGGAAACACCATATATTTT.

This clonotype was seen a few times. The CDR3 DNA reads as TGTGCCAGCAGCCCTAGCGGGAGATTTGACTACGAGCAGTACTTC. It translates to CASSPSGRFDYEQYF. The rearrangement joins TRBV7-2 to TRBJ2-7, with TRBD2 matching 10 bases. Germline-derived CDR1 and CDR2 are SGHTA and FQGNSA. V dropped 5 bases and J dropped 3; count of bases not matched to a gene: 7. This CDR3 contains 15 residues.

The chain has TRBV19 and TRBJ1-2; D is possibly TRBD1 (5 bases). Per the germline V gene, CDR1 is LNHDA and CDR2 is SQIVND (reference sequence). V lost 3 bases, J lost 4 bases, and 12 bases lay in between. CDR3 size: 14 residues. In DNA form, the CDR3 reads TGTGCCAGTAGTATGGCGGACACCATCTATGGCTACACCTTC. Protein product: CASSMADTIYGYTF.

This clonotype has a single count. This chain links TRBV20-1 with TRBJ2-7; 12 bases align to TRBD1. Losses at the gene ends were 5 bases for V and 6 bases for J; bases not matched to a gene: 5. In germline, CDR1 is DFQATT, CDR2 SNEGSKA (reference sequence). The CDR3 is 13 amino acids. The chain's CDR3 is CSAGGQGAFEQYF. CDR3 bases: TGCAGTGCTGGGGGACAGGGGGCCTTCGAGCAGTACTTC.

The chain combines TRBV2 with TRBJ2-5, with D hard to call. The CDR3 has 12 residues. Germline CDR1 SNHLY, CDR2 FYNNEI. V was cut by 8 bases and J by 4 bases, with 11 bases left in between. The CDR3, as DNA: TGTGCCAGCGTTGATCGGGCAGAGACCCAGTACTTC. Its protein is CASVDRAETQYF.

V is TRBV29-1 and J is TRBJ2-6, with a weak D call TRBD1 (5 bases). This CDR3 region has 12 residues. The V gene lost 3 bases and the J gene lost 9 bases, with 9 bases spanning the gap. The germline V gene encodes CDR1 SQVTM and CDR2 ANQGSEA. CDR3 in DNA: TGCAGCGTTGACCGCAGGGACAACGTCCTGACTTTC. It translates to CSVDRRDNVLTF.